These T cell receptor beta chains were read from a single sample in a study of T-cell reconstitution after alpha-beta-depleted transplantation in children. TCRdb called the PCR reads again in MiXCR, with one record for every CDR3 protein. The sample holds 250,000 to 300,000 distinct CDR3 sequences, approximately 9.6% seen once. The input for sequencing was PBMCs from the stem cell graft donor, taken from the stem cell graft. The receptors stem from a human donor who donated a stem cell graft to a child with SCID. CDR3s include the opening cysteine and the closing phenylalanine or tryptophan. The D gene is left open where the match is weak. A row's size may be missing; if present it is once, few, many or a size class.

>TRBJ1-2|TRBD1|TRBV12-3/TRBV12-4|15|-
CASSPGQSETYGYTF
TGTGCCAGCAGCCCGGGACAGAGTGAAACTTATGGCTACACCTTC
>TRBJ1-5|-|TRBV4-1|13|-
CASSPVVNQPQHF
TGCGCCAGCAGCCCCGTAGTGAATCAGCCCCAGCATTTT
>TRBJ2-3|TRBD1|TRBV7-9|14|few
CAGSGTESTDTQYF
TGTGCCGGTTCCGGGACAGAATCCACAGATACGCAGTATTTT
>TRBJ2-5|-|TRBV20-1|17|many
CSATRTEGSRYQETQYF
TGCAGTGCAACCCGGACGGAAGGCTCTAGGTACCAAGAGACCCAGTACTTC
>TRBJ2-7|-|TRBV2|12|many
CASSDGGYEQYF
TGTGCCAGCAGTGACGGAGGCTACGAGCAGTACTTC
>TRBJ1-1|-|TRBV6-1|15|-
CASSPWNRMNTEAFF
TGTGCCAGCAGCCCATGGAACAGGATGAACACTGAAGCTTTCTTT
>TRBJ2-3|-|TRBV5-1|16|-
CASSPLSGPFTDTQYF
TGCGCCAGCAGCCCCCTGTCGGGGCCGTTCACAGATACGCAGTATTTT
>TRBJ1-5|-|TRBV15|14|-
CATSRDGSNQPQHF
TGTGCCACCAGCAGAGATGGGAGCAATCAGCCCCAGCATTTT
>TRBJ2-3|-|TRBV11-2|17|-
CASSLNQGDSPTDTQYF
TGTGCCAGCAGCCTGAACCAGGGAGACAGTCCCACAGATACGCAGTATTTT
>TRBJ1-5|-|TRBV12-3/TRBV12-4|14|many
CASRPTGSNQPQHF
TGTGCCAGCAGACCGACAGGTTCGAATCAGCCCCAGCATTTT
>TRBJ1-1|TRBD1|TRBV5-1|15|few
CASSLGTRGSTEAFF
TGCGCCAGCAGCTTGGGTACCAGGGGGAGTACTGAAGCTTTCTTT
>TRBJ2-1|-|TRBV12-3/TRBV12-4|12|few
CASSLFRGQQFF
TGTGCCAGCAGTTTATTCCGGGGACAGCAGTTCTTC
>TRBJ2-7|TRBD1|TRBV9|13|-
CASSPGTSQGPSF
TGTGCCAGCAGCCCAGGGACATCACAGGGGCCGTCCTTC
>TRBJ2-5|TRBD1|TRBV4-2|15|few
CASSQDRQGQETQYF
TGTGCCAGCAGCCAGGACCGACAGGGTCAAGAGACCCAGTACTTC
>TRBJ2-7|TRBD2|TRBV12-3/TRBV12-4|13|-
CASSLRSGGEQYF
TGTGCCAGCAGCCTCCGTTCGGGGGGCGAGCAGTACTTC
>TRBJ2-1|-|TRBV28|16|-
CASSLLRMSSYNEQFF
TGTGCCAGCAGTTTATTACGGATGAGCTCCTACAATGAGCAGTTCTTC
>TRBJ2-1|-|TRBV7-9|15|-
CASTRGVVLYNEQFF
TGTGCCAGCACCCGAGGGGTGGTCCTCTACAATGAGCAGTTCTTC